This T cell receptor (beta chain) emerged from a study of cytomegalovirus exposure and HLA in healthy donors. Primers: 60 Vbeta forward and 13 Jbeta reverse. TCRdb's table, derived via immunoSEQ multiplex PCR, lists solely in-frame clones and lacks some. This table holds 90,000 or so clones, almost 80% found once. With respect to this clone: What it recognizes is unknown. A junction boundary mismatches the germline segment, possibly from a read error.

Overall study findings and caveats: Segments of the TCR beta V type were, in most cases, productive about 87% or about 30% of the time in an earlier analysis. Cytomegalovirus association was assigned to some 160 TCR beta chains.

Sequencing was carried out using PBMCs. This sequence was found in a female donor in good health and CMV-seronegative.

Here the CDR3 DNA reads TGCGCCAGCAGCCAAGCCCCACTAGGTCCTACGGAGTATTTT. It translates to CASSQAPLGPTEYF. J is TRBJ2-3 and V is TRBV4-3; a weak D match, TRBD2 (5 bases). Germline CDR1 reads LGHNA; CDR2 reads YSLEER. The CDR3 runs 14 residues.